This T cell receptor beta chain was retrieved from a study of shared clonotypes between healthy human individuals. Study details: Per donor, three plates held CD4 naive cells, three held CD4 memory, two held CD8 naive and one held CD8 memory.

Each cell subset's genomic DNA was divided evenly among several immunoSEQ plates. Profiling relied on immunoSEQ multiplex PCR, and the TCRdb table lists in-frame clones only, not all of them. The table includes about 2.4 million clones, roughly nine tenths detected once. Only one count was recorded for this clone. Sequencing was carried out using naive CD4+ T cells sorted from blood. The subset was: CD45RA+ positively selected. The TCR sequence derives from a man aged 18 to 30 in good health.

CDR3 DNA: TGTGCCAGCAGTTCCCACCCGACAGTTACCGGAAACACCATATATTTT. Its translation: CASSSHPTVTGNTIYF. The chain recombines TRBV28 with TRBJ1-3; maybe TRBD1 (5 bases). Deletions cut 4 bases from V and 4 bases from J, with 17 bases between. The germline gives CDR1 MDHEN, CDR2 SYDVKM. The CDR3 covers 16 residues.